This TCR beta chain emerged from a study of T cell responses to AZD1222 COVID-19 vaccine. The table lists this clone with a count of one. Its specificity is not known. The CDR3 extends over 15 amino acids. From germline, CDR1 is SGHTA and CDR2 FQGNSA. Trimming left V 5 bases short and J 3 bases short, with 14 bases between. Clones were read by immunoSEQ multiplex PCR, and TCRdb kept only the in-frame ones, dropping some. The data show some 170,000 clones, approximately 91% seen once. Study-wide findings and caveats: Repertoire samples came only from after the peak T cell response. Just a handful of AZD1222 recipients tested seropositive at baseline. Possibly, clonal diversity was underestimated; donors were largely white British and included more females.

The receptor comes from an adult in good health. This chain connects TRBV7-2 to TRBJ1-5; possibly TRBD1 for D (6 bases). Sequences were derived from peripheral blood, sampled on day 0 of AZD1222 vaccination. CDR3 nucleotides: TGTGCCAGCAGCCTGGGGGGGCCCTTCAATCAGCCCCAGCATTTT. Protein sequence: CASSLGGPFNQPQHF.